These 4 T cell receptor beta chains were sequenced from one sample in a study of cytomegalovirus exposure and HLA in healthy donors. Both 60 Vbeta primers and 13 Jbeta primers went into the PCR. Measured with immunoSEQ multiplex PCR; TCRdb has only the in-frame clones, and not every one. The sample records over 150,000 clones, 73% being singletons. Sequenced material: PBMCs. The receptors stem from a woman aged 18-29 years in good health and CMV-seropositive.

This clone came up a few times. The chain joins TRBV27 to TRBJ2-2; D is uncertain. This CDR3 has 13 amino acids. Trimming removed 3 bases at V and 9 bases at J, with 11 bases between. Germline assignment: CDR1 MNHEY and CDR2 SMNVEV (reference sequence). CDR3 residues: CASSFQSPRELFF. The CDR3 DNA is TGTGCCAGCAGTTTCCAGTCCCCCCGGGAGCTGTTTTTT.

This clone was picked up a small number of times. This chain connects TRBV14 to TRBJ2-7; tentative D call: TRBD2 (5 bases). Germline-derived CDR1 and CDR2 are SGHDN and FVKESK. The CDR3 totals 13 residues. V lost 3 bases, J lost 1 base, and 7 bases lay in between. This CDR3 reads CASSHSGSYEQYF. The CDR3 coding sequence is TGTGCCAGCAGCCACTCGGGATCCTACGAGCAGTACTTC.

This clone was seen a few times. The chain combines TRBV4-2 with TRBJ2-3; 14 bases line up with TRBD2. V trimming: 5 bases; J trimming: 5 bases; junction bases outside the gene matches: 9. This CDR3 is built from 17 residues. Per germline, CDR1 LGHNA and CDR2 YNFKEQ. For the CDR3, the DNA is TGTGCCAGCAGCACGGCGACTAGCGGGGGGGCGGAAGATACGCAGTATTTT. Translating gives CASSTATSGGAEDTQYF.

This clone was detected once. This chain connects TRBV6-5 to TRBJ1-1; D possibly corresponds to TRBD1 (6 bases). V was cut by 5 bases and J by 3 bases, with 13 bases left in between. The CDR3 covers 14 residues. Germline CDR1 MNHEY, CDR2 SVGAGI. CDR3 protein: CASSQQGWDTEAFF. The CDR3 DNA reads TGTGCCAGCAGTCAACAGGGCTGGGACACTGAAGCTTTCTTT.